This TCR beta chain was retrieved from a study of blood T cell repertoires in COVID-19. Study as a whole: Samples taken during acute and convalescent COVID-19 were collected in the United States, Italy and Spain.

Original processing methods: Quantification of nucleated cells was approximated via reference gene primer amplification. Sequencing used immunoSEQ multiplex PCR; TCRdb keeps in-frame clones, though not all of them. The V and J calls and clone size come from that table; D and trimming were worked out from the DNA. The table includes around 25,000 clones, approximately 94% detected once. CDR1 and CDR2 from the germline V gene are GTSNPN and SVGIG (reference sequence). The CDR3 totals 15 residues. V was clipped by 3 bases and J by 8 bases; unmatched bases: 6. This clone was seen once. This receptor was obtained from a human donor in a cohort sampled during active COVID-19. The sequenced sample was peripheral blood. The chain combines TRBV30 with TRBJ2-2; 13 bases are a match to TRBD2. DNA for the CDR3: TGTGCCTGGAGAAGGACTAGCGGGGGTGGTGGGGAGCTGTTTTTT. It encodes CAWRRTSGGGGELFF.